This TCR beta chain was sequenced during a study of Tregs in tolerant kidney transplant recipients. Per the germline V gene, CDR1 is KGHSH and CDR2 is LQKENI. V lost 3 bases and J 0 bases, leaving 3 bases between the germline ends. There are 13 residues in the CDR3. Of note for this clone: Other DNA sequences in this specimen translate into the identical CDR3.

TCRdb's copy holds only in-frame clones and misses some; the assay was immunoSEQ multiplex PCR. The sample has about 120,000 clones, roughly nine tenths seen once. What was sequenced was CD4+ T cells from blood. The chain uses TRBV18 and TRBJ1-5, with unresolved D. The sequence was obtained from a human donor in good health. This CDR3 is CASSPDSNQPQHF. CDR3 bases: TGTGCCAGCTCACCGGATAGCAATCAGCCCCAGCATTTT. The full variable domain, in which reference TRBV18 and TRBJ1-5 provide the parts outside the CDR3, is NAGVMQNPRHLVRRRGQEARLRCSPMKGHSHVYWYRQLPEEGLKFMVYLQKENIIDESGMPKERFSAEFPKEGPSILRIQQVVRGDSAAYFCASSPDSNQPQHFGDGTRLSIL.